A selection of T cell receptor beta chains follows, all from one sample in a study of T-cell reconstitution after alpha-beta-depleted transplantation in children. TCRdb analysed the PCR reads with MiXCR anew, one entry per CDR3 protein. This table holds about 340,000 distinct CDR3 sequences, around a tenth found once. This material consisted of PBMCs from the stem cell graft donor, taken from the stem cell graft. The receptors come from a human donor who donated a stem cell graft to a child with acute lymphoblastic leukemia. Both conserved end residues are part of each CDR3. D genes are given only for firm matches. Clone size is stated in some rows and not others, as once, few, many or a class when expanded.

TGTGCCAGCAGTTTATCACAGGGGTTGAGCACTGAAGCTTTCTTT	CASSLSQGLSTEAFF	TRBD1	.	TRBV27	TRBJ1-1	15
TGTGCCAGCAGCCGGGTAGGGGCGGGAGTTGGAGAGACCCAGTACTTC	CASSRVGAGVGETQYF	TRBD2	few	TRBV7-2	TRBJ2-5	16
TGTGCCAGCAGTTCCGTGGCCGCCACAGATACGCAGTATTTT	CASSSVAATDTQYF	.	few	TRBV6-2/TRBV6-3	TRBJ2-3	14
TGTGCCAGCAGTTCACAGGGCCGGGAGCTGTTTTTT	CASSSQGRELFF	.	many	TRBV27	TRBJ2-2	12
TGCGCCAGCAGCCAAGATGGACAGTACAATCAGCCCCAGCATTTT	CASSQDGQYNQPQHF	.	.	TRBV4-3	TRBJ1-5	15
TGTGCCAGCAGTTCCCGGACTCACAATGACCAGTTCTTC	CASSSRTHNDQFF	.	.	TRBV27	TRBJ2-1	13
TGTGCCAGCAGTCGGGACAGGGCCTCCTTCGGGAATCAGTACTTC	CASSRDRASFGNQYF	TRBD1	few	TRBV27	TRBJ2-7	15
TGTGCCAGCTCACCACCGGGTGGTCTAGCGGTCACCGGGGAGCTGTTTTTT	CASSPPGGLAVTGELFF	TRBD2	.	TRBV18	TRBJ2-2	17
TGTGCCAGCAGCATTCCCGGGACAGAAGAGACCCAGTACTTC	CASSIPGTEETQYF	TRBD1	few	TRBV9	TRBJ2-5	14
TGTGCCATCGGGCAATATGGCTACACCTTC	CAIGQYGYTF	.	many	TRBV10-3	TRBJ1-2	10
TGTGCCAGCAGCCAAAGGGAATCTGAGCAGTTCTTC	CASSQRESEQFF	.	few	TRBV7-6	TRBJ2-1	12
TGTGCCAGCAGTTCCCCCCGACTAGCGGGCTCCTACGAGCAGTACTTC	CASSSPRLAGSYEQYF	TRBD2	few	TRBV27	TRBJ2-7	16
TGTGCCAGCAGCTGGACAGGGACGGCCTCCGGGGCCAACGTCCTGACTTTC	CASSWTGTASGANVLTF	TRBD1	few	TRBV7-9	TRBJ2-6	17
TGTGCCACCAGTGAGGGGACAGGGTTAGAGACCCAGTACTTC	CATSEGTGLETQYF	TRBD1	.	TRBV24-1	TRBJ2-5	14
TGTGCCAGCAGCCCGGGACAGCTCTATCAAGAGACCCAGTACTTC	CASSPGQLYQETQYF	TRBD1	few	TRBV5-6	TRBJ2-5	15
TGTGCCAGCAGCTCCGAACCGGGACAGGGGAGGAACTATGGCTACACCTTC	CASSSEPGQGRNYGYTF	TRBD1	few	TRBV27	TRBJ1-2	17
TGTGCCAGCAGCGCCGGGACAGGGGCGGGAACTGAAGCTTTCTTT	CASSAGTGAGTEAFF	TRBD1	few	TRBV5-5	TRBJ1-1	15
TGTGCCAGCAGTCCTGTCGGGACCACCGTCGAGCACTACTTC	CASSPVGTTVEHYF	.	.	TRBV6-2/TRBV6-3	TRBJ2-7	14
TGCAGCGTTGAAGATCCCCTAGCGGGAGCTTACAATGAGCAGTTCTTC	CSVEDPLAGAYNEQFF	TRBD2	.	TRBV29-1	TRBJ2-1	16
TGTGCCAGCAGTTTAAGAGATTGGCGGGAGAACAATGAGCAGTTCTTC	CASSLRDWRENNEQFF	TRBD2	many	TRBV28	TRBJ2-1	16
TGTGCCAGCAGTTTGGCTAGAAGCGAGCAGTACTTC	CASSLARSEQYF	.	many	TRBV6-2/TRBV6-3	TRBJ2-7	12
TGCAGTGCTAGAGTAGGGTCTACGGGCACAGATACGCAGTATTTT	CSARVGSTGTDTQYF	.	few	TRBV20-1	TRBJ2-3	15
TGTGCCAGCAGCCAAGATTATGGCAGGGGGCGAGGCTACACCTTC	CASSQDYGRGRGYTF	TRBD1	few	TRBV4-2	TRBJ1-2	15
TGCAGTGCTAACCCTCTTGAAGTTTACAATGAGCAGTTCTTC	CSANPLEVYNEQFF	.	.	TRBV20-1	TRBJ2-1	14
TGTGCCAGCATTTCGACTACTAGATTGAGCACAGATACGCAGTATTTT	CASISTTRLSTDTQYF	.	many	TRBV27	TRBJ2-3	16
TGTGCCAGCAGTGATGAAGGTGGCTATGGCTACACCTTC	CASSDEGGYGYTF	.	few	TRBV25-1	TRBJ1-2	13
TGTGCCAGCAGCCGAGAAAACAAAGAGACCCAGTACTTC	CASSRENKETQYF	.	.	TRBV7-2	TRBJ2-5	13
TGTGCCAGCAGCTTACTCGACAGGGCCGAAGCTTTCTTT	CASSLLDRAEAFF	TRBD1	many	TRBV7-2	TRBJ1-1	13
TGTGCCAGCAGCTTGCGAAAGGGACTAGCGGACACAGATACGCAGTATTTT	CASSLRKGLADTDTQYF	TRBD2	many	TRBV7-2	TRBJ2-3	17
TGTGCCAGCAGCTTATCTGCGGGAGGTGGAGGGAACATTCAGTACTTC	CASSLSAGGGGNIQYF	TRBD2	few	TRBV11-2	TRBJ2-4	16
TGCAGTGCTAGGGGACCTAACACTGAAGCTTTCTTT	CSARGPNTEAFF	.	few	TRBV20-1	TRBJ1-1	12
TGCGCCAGCAGCCATCTACTAGCGGACGACTACGAGCAGTACTTC	CASSHLLADDYEQYF	TRBD2	.	TRBV4-1	TRBJ2-7	15
TGTGCCAGCAGGGCAACACCGGGACTTACCTACAATGAGCAGTTCTTC	CASRATPGLTYNEQFF	.	many	TRBV6-5	TRBJ2-1	16
TGCGCCAGCAGCTTGGTTGCAGGGAAACTCTCTGGGGCCAACGTCCTGACTTTC	CASSLVAGKLSGANVLTF	.	few	TRBV5-1	TRBJ2-6	18
TGCGCCAGCAGCAACTATCCCTGGGACGTTGACGAGCAGTACTTC	CASSNYPWDVDEQYF	.	.	TRBV5-1	TRBJ2-7	15
TGTGCCAGCAGCCCAGGCCGGCTAGCAGCAACCTCCTACAATGAGCAGTTCTTC	CASSPGRLAATSYNEQFF	.	many	TRBV7-8	TRBJ2-1	18
TGCGCCAGCAGCTTCTCAGGGTTAGGTCGAGATTATGGCTACACCTTC	CASSFSGLGRDYGYTF	.	few	TRBV5-1	TRBJ1-2	16
TGTGCCAGTAGCTTCAGTCAGGGGGGCAATGAGCAGTTCTTC	CASSFSQGGNEQFF	.	few	TRBV7-2	TRBJ2-1	14
TGCGCCAGCAGCTCCGGACAGGGCTCAACTAATGAAAAACTGTTTTTT	CASSSGQGSTNEKLFF	TRBD1	.	TRBV4-1	TRBJ1-4	16
TGTGCCATCAGTGGTGAGGGGCAGCTTTTAGCCAAAAACATTCAGTACTTC	CAISGEGQLLAKNIQYF	.	.	TRBV10-3	TRBJ2-4	17
TGTGCCAGCAGCCCTCTGACCGCTTTGAACACTGAAGCTTTCTTT	CASSPLTALNTEAFF	.	once	TRBV7-9	TRBJ1-1	15
TGTCCCAGCAGCTTGGTCCGTGCCAAAAACATTCAGTACTTC	CPSSLVRAKNIQYF	.	few	TRBV7-2	TRBJ2-4	14
TGTGCCAGCAGTGAATTAGGGACTAGCGGGAGGCCAGATACGCAGTATTTT	CASSELGTSGRPDTQYF	TRBD2	few	TRBV25-1	TRBJ2-3	17
TGTGCCAGCAGCAGGGGCTACTATGGCTACACCTTC	CASSRGYYGYTF	.	.	TRBV25-1	TRBJ1-2	12
TGTGCCAGCAGCCGAGAATATGGCTACACCTTC	CASSREYGYTF	.	few	TRBV5-6	TRBJ1-2	11